These T cell receptor beta chains were read from a single sample in a study of blood T cell repertoires in COVID-19. The repertoire was sequenced with immunoSEQ multiplex PCR; TCRdb's copy has only in-frame clones and lacks some. The sample has some 350,000 clones, 85% to 90% seen once. The sequenced material came from peripheral blood. The receptor set was obtained from a woman in her 50s with COVID-19, enrolled during active disease. Each CDR3 is given with its conserved first and last residue. A D gene is named only where the DNA matches it firmly. Clone size appears in some rows only: once, few, many, or a class for an expanded clone.

TRBD1	TRBV12-3/TRBV12-4	NA	TRBJ1-1	CASTTGGNTEAFF	TGTGCCAGCACAACAGGGGGGAACACTGAAGCTTTCTTT
TRBD2	TRBV6-6	NA	TRBJ2-5	CASRYGLAESGETQYF	TGTGCCAGCAGGTATGGACTAGCGGAGAGTGGAGAGACCCAGTACTTC
TRBD2	TRBV4-1	many	TRBJ2-1	CASSQEGGSALYNEQFF	TGCGCCAGCAGCCAAGAAGGCGGGAGTGCCCTCTACAATGAGCAGTTCTTC
TRBD1	TRBV5-1	NA	TRBJ2-7	CASSSGRRQGAYEQYF	TGCGCCAGCAGCTCGGGCCGGAGGCAGGGGGCCTACGAGCAGTACTTC
TRBD1	TRBV6-4	few	TRBJ1-2	CASSPGTGALYGYTF	TGTGCCAGCAGCCCCGGGACAGGGGCCCTCTATGGCTACACCTTC
NA	TRBV11-2	NA	TRBJ1-1	CASSPQAGHTEAFF	TGTGCCAGCAGCCCCCAGGCGGGGCACACTGAAGCTTTCTTT
TRBD2	TRBV25-1	NA	TRBJ2-2	CASSATSGSFGELFF	TGTGCCAGCAGTGCGACTAGCGGGAGTTTCGGGGAGCTGTTTTTT
TRBD2	TRBV20-1	once	TRBJ2-4	CSASDPSGRQNIQYF	TGCAGTGCTAGTGATCCTAGCGGGAGACAAAACATTCAGTACTTC
TRBD2	TRBV9	NA	TRBJ2-1	CASSVYPSGRADVLNEQFF	TGTGCCAGCAGCGTATATCCTAGCGGGAGGGCCGATGTTCTCAATGAGCAGTTCTTC
TRBD1	TRBV7-9	NA	TRBJ2-3	CASSLERQGPLTDTQYF	TGTGCCAGCAGCTTAGAGAGACAGGGCCCCCTCACAGATACGCAGTATTTT
TRBD1	TRBV19	NA	TRBJ1-1	CASSIVRRQGENTEAFF	TGTGCCAGTAGTATAGTTCGTCGACAGGGGGAGAACACTGAAGCTTTCTTT
NA	TRBV21-1	NA	TRBJ1-6	CASSNKGKARDRWDYNSPLHF	TGTGCCAGCAGCAATAAAGGAAAAGCCCGGGACAGGTGGGACTATAATTCACCCCTCCACTTT
TRBD2	TRBV6-2/TRBV6-3	NA	TRBJ2-1	CASSYGDSGRDEQFF	TGTGCCAGCAGTTACGGGGATAGCGGGAGGGATGAGCAGTTCTTC
NA	TRBV7-2	NA	TRBJ1-2	CASSLARGINYGYTF	TGTGCCAGCAGCTTAGCTCGAGGAATTAACTATGGCTACACCTTC
NA	TRBV6-6	NA	TRBJ1-1	CASSKPGHGTEAFF	TGTGCCAGCAGTAAACCGGGACATGGGACTGAAGCTTTCTTT
NA	TRBV11-2	NA	TRBJ2-5	CASSRGAGETQYF	TGTGCCAGCAGCCGGGGTGCGGGAGAGACCCAGTACTTC
NA	TRBV5-6	NA	TRBJ2-2	CASSLVQGSTGELFF	TGTGCCAGCAGCTTGGTACAGGGAAGCACCGGGGAGCTGTTTTTT
NA	TRBV25-1	NA	TRBJ1-3	CASSPRGSANTIYF	TGTGCCAGCAGTCCACGAGGTAGTGCAAACACCATATATTTT